Included here is one TCR beta chain sequence, with context. These data originate in a study of T cell changes during pregnancy in multiple sclerosis. The V gene lost 4 bases and the J gene lost 3 bases, with 7 bases spanning the gap. This CDR3 contains 11 residues. Germline loops: CDR1 GTSNPN, CDR2 SVGIG (reference sequence). Assay used: immunoSEQ multiplex PCR; TCRdb lists only in-frame clones, some missing. The data hold over 30,000 clones, with approximately 92% observed a single time. The receptor was isolated from a female donor with multiple sclerosis, enrolled in a pregnancy study. The chain is built from TRBV30 and TRBJ2-7; D unclear. Source material: PBMCs (not recorded whether the cells were cultured). In nucleotides, the CDR3 is TGTGCCTGGACTAACGACTACGAGCAGTACTTC. Its translation: CAWTNDYEQYF.